These T cell receptor beta chains were read from a single sample in a study of T cells in Graves' hyperthyroidism and ophthalmopathy. TCRdb called the multiplex PCR reads again in MiXCR, with one record for every CDR3 protein. The table lists around 560,000 distinct CDR3 sequences, around 15% of them singletons. The sequenced sample consisted of blood. The receptors derive from a woman under 30 with Graves' hyperthyroidism. Both conserved end residues are part of each CDR3. The D gene is left open where the match is weak. Where a row states a size, it is once, few, many or the class of an expanded clone; other rows omit it.

J gene | D gene | V gene | clone size | CDR3 protein | CDR3 DNA
TRBJ2-7 | TRBD1 | TRBV25-1 | - | CASSGPGQGASYEQYF | TGTGCCAGCAGTGGACCGGGACAGGGGGCGTCCTACGAGCAGTACTTC
TRBJ2-3 | TRBD2 | TRBV29-1 | few | CSVGTSGSTDTRYF | TGCAGCGTCGGGACTAGCGGAAGCACAGATACGCGGTATTTT
TRBJ2-5 | - | TRBV12-5 | many | CASGLVLPSQKETQYF | TGTGCTAGTGGTTTGGTACTTCCCTCCCAGAAAGAGACCCAGTACTTC
TRBJ1-2 | - | TRBV3-1 | few | CASSQDRVGYTF | TGTGCCAGCAGCCAAGATCGGGTTGGCTACACCTTC
TRBJ2-3 | TRBD2 | TRBV27 | - | CASSLETSGFTDTQYF | TGTGCCAGCAGTTTGGAGACTAGCGGGTTCACAGATACGCAGTATTTT
TRBJ2-7 | TRBD2 | TRBV28 | many | CASSLIGLAGGHEQYF | TGTGCCAGCAGTTTAATCGGGCTAGCGGGAGGCCACGAGCAGTACTTC
TRBJ2-1 | TRBD2 | TRBV12-3/TRBV12-4 | - | CASSLRREVYNEQFF | TGTGCCAGCAGTTTACGGCGGGAGGTGTACAATGAGCAGTTCTTC
TRBJ2-2 | - | TRBV12-3/TRBV12-4 | few | CASSRGSANTGELFF | TGTGCCAGCAGTCGGGGTTCAGCTAACACCGGGGAGCTGTTTTTT
TRBJ2-1 | TRBD1 | TRBV6-2/TRBV6-3 | many | CASSRTGNSYNEQFF | TGTGCCAGCAGTCGGACAGGGAACTCCTACAATGAGCAGTTCTTC
TRBJ1-5 | - | TRBV7-2 | many | CASSLASGLYSNQPQHF | TGTGCCAGCAGCTTAGCGTCAGGCCTTTATAGCAATCAGCCCCAGCATTTT
TRBJ2-7 | - | TRBV29-1 | - | CSVLGLKEQYF | TGCAGCGTCCTCGGACTGAAGGAGCAGTACTTC